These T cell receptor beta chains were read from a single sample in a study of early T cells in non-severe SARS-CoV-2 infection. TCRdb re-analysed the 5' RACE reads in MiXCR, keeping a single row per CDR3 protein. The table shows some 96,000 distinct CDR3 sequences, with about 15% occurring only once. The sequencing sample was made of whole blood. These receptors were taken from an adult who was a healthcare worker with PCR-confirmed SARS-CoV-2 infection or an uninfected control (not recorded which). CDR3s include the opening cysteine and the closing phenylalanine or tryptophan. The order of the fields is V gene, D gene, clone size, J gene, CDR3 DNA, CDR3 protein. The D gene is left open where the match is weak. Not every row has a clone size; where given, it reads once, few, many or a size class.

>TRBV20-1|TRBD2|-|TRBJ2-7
TGCAGTGCTAGAGCCCCAGCGGGGGCTCTAAGCTACGAGCAGTACTTC
CSARAPAGALSYEQYF
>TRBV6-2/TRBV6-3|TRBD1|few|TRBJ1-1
TGTGCCAGCAGTTACACAACTACCGGGACAGGGGACACTGAAGCTTTCTTT
CASSYTTTGTGDTEAFF
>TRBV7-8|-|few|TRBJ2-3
TGTGCCAGCAGCTCGGGACAAAATACGCAGTATTTT
CASSSGQNTQYF
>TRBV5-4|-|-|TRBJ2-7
TGTGCCAGCAGCTTGGGGGATGCCGAGCAGTACTTC
CASSLGDAEQYF
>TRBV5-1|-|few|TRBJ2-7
TGCGCCAGCAGCCCGGGGGCCCCCGGTCGGGCTCCATACGAGCAGTACTTC
CASSPGAPGRAPYEQYF
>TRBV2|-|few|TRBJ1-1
TGTGCCAGCATCTTTGAAAAGGGCTTGGCGAACACTGAAGCTTTCTTT
CASIFEKGLANTEAFF
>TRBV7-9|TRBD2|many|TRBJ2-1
TGTGCCAGCAGCCGCGCGGGGGTATCCTACAATGAGCAGTTCTTC
CASSRAGVSYNEQFF
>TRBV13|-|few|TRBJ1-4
TGTGCCTGGACGCAGGTTGGGGATGAAAAACTGTTTTTT
CAWTQVGDEKLFF
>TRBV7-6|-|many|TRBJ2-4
TGTGCCAGCAGCTTGGGGTTGGCCAAAAACATTCAGTACTTC
CASSLGLAKNIQYF
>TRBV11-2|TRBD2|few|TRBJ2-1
TGTGCCAGCAGCCAGATAGCGGGAGAATACAATGAGCAGTTCTTC
CASSQIAGEYNEQFF
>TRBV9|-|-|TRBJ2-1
TGTGCCAGCAGCGCATCCGGGACATCCTACAATGAGCAGTTCTTC
CASSASGTSYNEQFF
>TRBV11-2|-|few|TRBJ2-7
TGTGCCAGCAGCCTATGGGAGACTACCGAGCAGTACTTC
CASSLWETTEQYF
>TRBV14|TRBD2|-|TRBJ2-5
TGTGCCAGCAGTCAGAGACTAGCGGGAGAGACCCAGTACTTC
CASSQRLAGETQYF
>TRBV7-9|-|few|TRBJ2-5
TGTGCCAGCAGCGCCCACTCCGACAGGATGGGTGAGACCCAGTACTTC
CASSAHSDRMGETQYF
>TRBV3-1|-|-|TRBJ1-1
TGTGCCAGCAGCCAAGTCGTGCAGGGGAACACTGAAGCTTTCTTT
CASSQVVQGNTEAFF
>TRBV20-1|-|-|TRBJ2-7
TGCAGTGCTAGAGATCCCGGGACTGACTACGAGCAGTACTTC
CSARDPGTDYEQYF
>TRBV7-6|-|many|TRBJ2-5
TGTGCCAGCCGGCGCTTTGGGGAGACCCAGTACTTC
CASRRFGETQYF
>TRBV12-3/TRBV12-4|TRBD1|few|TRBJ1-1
TGTGCCAGCAGTGAAGGACAGGGGGCTGAAGCTTTCTTT
CASSEGQGAEAFF
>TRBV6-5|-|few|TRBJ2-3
TGTGCCAGCAGTCCCACTCTTCGGAGTACGCAGTATTTT
CASSPTLRSTQYF
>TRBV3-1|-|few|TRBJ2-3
TGTGCCAGCAGCCAGCAAAGGGGAGATACGCAGTATTTT
CASSQQRGDTQYF
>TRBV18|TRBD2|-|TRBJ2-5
TGTGCCAGCTCATCAACTAGCGGGAGCGGGCAAGAGACCCAGTACTTC
CASSSTSGSGQETQYF
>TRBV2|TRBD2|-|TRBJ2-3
TGTGCCAGCAGTGTTGCCGGGACTAGCAAAGATACGCAGTATTTT
CASSVAGTSKDTQYF
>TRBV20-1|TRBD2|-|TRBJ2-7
TGCAGTGCCCTCTGGACTAGCGGGAGTAGGGAGCAGTACTTC
CSALWTSGSREQYF
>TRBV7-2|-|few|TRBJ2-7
TGTGCCAGCAGCCCCCGGCGGGGTACGACCTACGAGCAGTACTTC
CASSPRRGTTYEQYF
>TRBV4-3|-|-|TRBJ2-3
TGCGCCAGCAGCCAAGACGTCGGCGGATTCACAGATACGCAGTATTTT
CASSQDVGGFTDTQYF
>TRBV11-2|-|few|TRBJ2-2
TGTGCCAGCAGCTTCACCCCATCGAACACCGGGGAGCTGTTTTTT
CASSFTPSNTGELFF
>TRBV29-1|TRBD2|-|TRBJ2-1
TGCAGCGTTGAAACCCCAGCTAGCGGGGACAATGAGCAGTTCTTC
CSVETPASGDNEQFF
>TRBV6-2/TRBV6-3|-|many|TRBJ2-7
TGTGCCAGCAGCCAAGACTACGAGCAGTACTTC
CASSQDYEQYF
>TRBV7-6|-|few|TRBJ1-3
TGTGCCAGCAGCTCCGGACGCTACTCTGGAAACACCATATATTTT
CASSSGRYSGNTIYF
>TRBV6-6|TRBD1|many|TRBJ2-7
TGTGCCAGCAGTTACGATGGGACAGGGGACGAGCAGTACTTC
CASSYDGTGDEQYF
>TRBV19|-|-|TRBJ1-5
TGTGCCAGTATGACGCAGGGGTGGCCCCAGCATTTT
CASMTQGWPQHF
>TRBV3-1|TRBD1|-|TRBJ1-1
TGTGCCAGCAGCCAAAATGGACAGGCCGGTTTCTTGGCTTTCTTT
CASSQNGQAGFLAFF
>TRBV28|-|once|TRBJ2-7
TGTGCCAGCAGTTACAGGGTCTTCCCCTACGAGCAGTACTTC
CASSYRVFPYEQYF